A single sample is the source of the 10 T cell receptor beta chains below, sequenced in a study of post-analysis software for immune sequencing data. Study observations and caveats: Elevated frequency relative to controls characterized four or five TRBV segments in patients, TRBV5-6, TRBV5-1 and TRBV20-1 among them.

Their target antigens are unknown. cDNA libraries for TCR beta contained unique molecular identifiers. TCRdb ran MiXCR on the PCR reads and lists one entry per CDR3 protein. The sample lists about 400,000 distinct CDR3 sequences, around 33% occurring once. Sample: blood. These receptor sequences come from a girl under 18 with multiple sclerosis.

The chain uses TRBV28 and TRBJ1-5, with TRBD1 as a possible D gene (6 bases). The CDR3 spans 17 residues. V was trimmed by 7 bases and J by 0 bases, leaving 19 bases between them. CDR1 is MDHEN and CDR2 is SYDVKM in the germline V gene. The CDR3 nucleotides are TGTGCCAGCACCGCTCGGGGGCAGGGTTATAGCAATCAGCCCCAGCATTTT. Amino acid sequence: CASTARGQGYSNQPQHF.

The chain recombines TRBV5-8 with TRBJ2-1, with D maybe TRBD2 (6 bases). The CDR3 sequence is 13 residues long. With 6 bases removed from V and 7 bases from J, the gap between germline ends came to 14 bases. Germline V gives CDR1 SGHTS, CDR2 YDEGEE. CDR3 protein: CASILRGGNEQFF. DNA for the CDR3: TGTGCCAGCATCCTCCGAGGAGGGAATGAGCAGTTCTTC.

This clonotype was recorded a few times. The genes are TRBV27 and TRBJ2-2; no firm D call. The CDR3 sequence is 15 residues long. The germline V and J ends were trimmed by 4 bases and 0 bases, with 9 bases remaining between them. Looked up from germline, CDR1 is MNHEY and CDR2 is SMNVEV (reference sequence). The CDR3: CASSSPLANTGELFF. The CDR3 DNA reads TGTGCCAGCAGTTCCCCCTTGGCGAACACCGGGGAGCTGTTTTTT.

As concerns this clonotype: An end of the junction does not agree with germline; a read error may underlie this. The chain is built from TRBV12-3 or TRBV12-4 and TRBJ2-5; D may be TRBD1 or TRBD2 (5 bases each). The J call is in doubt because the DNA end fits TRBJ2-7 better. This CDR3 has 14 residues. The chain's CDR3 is CASSLAFGTVEQYF. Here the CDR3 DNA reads TGTGCCAGCAGCTTAGCGTTCGGGACCGTCGAGCAGTACTTC.

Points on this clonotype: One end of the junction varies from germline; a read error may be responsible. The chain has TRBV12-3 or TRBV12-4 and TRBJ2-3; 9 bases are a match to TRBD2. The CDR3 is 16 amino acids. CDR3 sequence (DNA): TGTGCCAGCAGTTTCCTAGCGGGGCTCGGCACAGATACGGAGTATTTT. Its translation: CASSFLAGLGTDTEYF.

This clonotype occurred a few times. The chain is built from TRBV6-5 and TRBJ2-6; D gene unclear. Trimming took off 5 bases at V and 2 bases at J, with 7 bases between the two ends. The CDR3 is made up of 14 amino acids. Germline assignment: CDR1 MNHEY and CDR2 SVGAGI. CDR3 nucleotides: TGTGCCAGCAGTAGGTCCCCTGGGGCCAACGTCCTGACTTTC. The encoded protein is CASSRSPGANVLTF.

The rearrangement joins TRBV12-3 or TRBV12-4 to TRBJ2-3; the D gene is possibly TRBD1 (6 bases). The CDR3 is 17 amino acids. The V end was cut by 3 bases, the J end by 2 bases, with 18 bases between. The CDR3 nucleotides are TGTGCCAGCAGTTTTCTGAAACAGGGCCTCATCACAGATACGCAGTATTTT. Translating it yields CASSFLKQGLITDTQYF.

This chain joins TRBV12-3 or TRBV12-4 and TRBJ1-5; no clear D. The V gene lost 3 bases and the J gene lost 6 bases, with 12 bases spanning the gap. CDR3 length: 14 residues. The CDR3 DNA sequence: TGTGCCAGCAGTTTGTTGGGATTCGGTCAGCCCCAGCATTTT. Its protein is CASSLLGFGQPQHF.

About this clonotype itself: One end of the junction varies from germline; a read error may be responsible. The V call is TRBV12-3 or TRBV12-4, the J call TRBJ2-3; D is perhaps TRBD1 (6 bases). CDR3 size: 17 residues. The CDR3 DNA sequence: TGTGCCAGCAGTTTAAGAGACAGGCTAGAACAAGCAGATACGGAGTATTTT. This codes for CASSLRDRLEQADTEYF.

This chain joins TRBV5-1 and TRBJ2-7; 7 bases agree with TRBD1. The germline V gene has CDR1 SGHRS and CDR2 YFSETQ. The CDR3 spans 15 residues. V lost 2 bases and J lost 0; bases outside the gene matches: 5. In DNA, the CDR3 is TGCGCCAGCAGCTTAGCCGGGACAGTCTCCTACGAGCAGTACTTC. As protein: CASSLAGTVSYEQYF.